The 28 T cell receptor beta chains below come from one sample, sequenced in a study of T cell responses to AZD1222 COVID-19 vaccine. Sequencing was performed with immunoSEQ multiplex PCR; in TCRdb, only in-frame clones are kept and a portion is missing. The sample has 66,000 or so clones, 60% to 85% seen once. The sample in question was peripheral blood, obtained on day 0 of MenACWY control vaccination. The receptor set was obtained from an adult in good health.

V usage is TRBV5-1 and J usage is TRBJ1-4; D is uncertain. The CDR3 is made up of 12 amino acids. Between the trimmed V and J ends, which lost 3 bases and 8 bases, there was a span of 8 bases. CDR1 and CDR2 from the germline V gene are SGHRS and YFSETQ. CDR3 sequence (DNA): TGCGCCAGCAGCTCTATGGGCGAAAAACTGTTTTTT. The encoded protein is CASSSMGEKLFF.

This chain uses TRBV28 with TRBJ1-5; D is unresolved. The germline CDR1 and CDR2 sequences are MDHEN and SYDVKM. V lost 3 bases and J lost 3, with 6 bases in between. This CDR3 is 13 amino acids long. The CDR3 sequence is CASSFLSNQPQHF. CDR3 in DNA: TGTGCCAGCAGTTTTCTGTCCAATCAGCCCCAGCATTTT.

The chain combines TRBV7-2 with TRBJ2-7; 10 bases line up with TRBD2. Germline V CDR1 and CDR2: SGHTA, FQGNSA. The CDR3 spans 14 residues. Losses at the gene ends were 6 bases for V and 7 bases for J; bases not matched to a gene: 9. CDR3 sequence: CASRSGGAMGEQYF. CDR3 sequence (DNA): TGTGCCAGCAGGAGCGGGGGGGCGATGGGAGAGCAGTACTTC. The entire variable domain, with the rest obtained from reference TRBV7-2 and TRBJ2-7, is as follows: GAGVSQSPSNKVTEKGKDVELRCDPISGHTALYWYRQSLGQGLEFLIYFQGNSAPDKSGLPSDRFSAERTGGSVSTLTIQRTQQEDSAVYLCASRSGGAMGEQYFGPGTRLTVT.

The V and J genes are TRBV6-6 and TRBJ2-5, with unresolved D. The germline V gene encodes CDR1 MNHNY and CDR2 SVGAGI (reference sequence). The ends were cut back, 6 bases at V and 1 base at J, with 6 bases in the middle. This CDR3 region has 12 residues. As DNA, the CDR3 is TGTGCCAGCAGCCTGGGCCAAGAGACCCAGTACTTC. It specifies CASSLGQETQYF.

The chain is built from TRBV19 and TRBJ2-5; 12 bases match TRBD2. This CDR3 has 13 amino acids. Trimming took 6 bases from V and 4 from J; bases not matched to a gene: 0. Germline lookup yields CDR1 LNHDA and CDR2 SQIVND (reference sequence). CDR3 sequence (DNA): TGTGCCAGTAGACTAGCGGGGGGAGAGACCCAGTACTTC. Its protein product is CASRLAGGETQYF.

The chain recombines TRBV3-1 (or the pseudogene TRBV3-2) with TRBJ2-4; 9 bases line up with TRBD1. Per germline, CDR1 LGHDT and CDR2 YNNKEL (reference sequence). This CDR3 has 17 residues. The V gene end was trimmed by 3 bases and the J gene end by 1 base; junction bases not matched to a gene: 7. The CDR3 is CASSQLQGAGAKNIQYF. The DNA for the CDR3 is TGTGCCAGCAGCCAGCTACAGGGGGCCGGGGCCAAAAACATTCAGTACTTC.

The chain links TRBV6-6 to TRBJ2-3; a possible D gene is TRBD2 (6 bases). Germline V gene sequence: CDR1 MNHNY, CDR2 SVGAGI (reference sequence). Trimming took off 6 bases at V and 4 bases at J, with 11 bases between the two ends. This CDR3 has 13 residues. The CDR3 sequence is CASRGGAADTQYF. CDR3 sequence (DNA): TGTGCCAGCAGGGGCGGGGCGGCAGATACGCAGTATTTT.

This clone was recorded once. CDR3 residues: CASSRGLGNYGYTF. The CDR3 bases are TGTGCCAGCAGCCGGGGATTGGGGAACTATGGCTACACCTTC. The V and J genes are TRBV7-8 and TRBJ1-2, with D hard to call. This CDR3 has 14 residues. CDR1 and CDR2 (germline): SGHVS, FQNEAQ. V shed 5 bases and J shed 2 bases, with 12 bases lying between them.

The V call is TRBV7-9, the J call TRBJ2-7; 8 bases map to TRBD1. The CDR3 spans 14 residues. Germline CDR1 and CDR2: SEHNR and FQNEAQ (reference sequence). The V segment lost 2 bases and the J segment 6 bases; nucleotides outside the gene matches: 6. The CDR3 sequence is CASSLRTGSGEQYF. The CDR3 region has the DNA TGTGCCAGCAGCTTACGGACAGGGTCGGGCGAGCAGTACTTC.

This clone was seen once. The chain carries TRBV11-3 and TRBJ1-6, with D perhaps TRBD1 (6 bases). The V end was cut by 4 bases, the J end by 4 bases, with 8 bases between. There are 14 residues in the CDR3. CDR1 and CDR2 from the germline V gene are SGHNT and YENEEA. In DNA, the CDR3 is TGTGCCAGCAGCTACCAGGGGTATAATTCACCCCTCCACTTT. It specifies CASSYQGYNSPLHF.

This clone was found once. V gene TRBV5-1 combines with J gene TRBJ2-2; 7 nucleotides align to TRBD2. Germline CDR1 reads SGHRS; CDR2 reads YFSETQ. V was clipped by 0 bases and J by 5 bases; unmatched bases: 4. The length of the CDR3 is 15 residues. DNA for the CDR3: TGCGCCAGCAGCTTGGATCGGGGGGTGACCGGGGAGCTGTTTTTT. Translating gives CASSLDRGVTGELFF.

The rearrangement uses TRBV9 and TRBJ2-1; no reliable D call. The CDR3 is 14 residues long. Germline loops: CDR1 SGDLS, CDR2 YYNGEE. The germline V and J ends were trimmed by 0 bases and 6 bases, with 10 bases remaining between them. The CDR3 protein is CASSVGTAGNEQFF. The CDR3 nucleotides read TGTGCCAGCAGCGTAGGGACGGCCGGCAATGAGCAGTTCTTC.

The chain uses TRBV29-1 and TRBJ1-2, with D maybe TRBD1 (6 bases). The CDR3 runs to 13 residues. V dropped 4 bases and J dropped 5 bases, with 14 bases sitting between them. Germline values: CDR1 SQVTM, CDR2 ANQGSEA. CDR3 loop: CSVGGDKEYGYTF. The CDR3 DNA reads TGCAGCGTTGGGGGGGACAAGGAATATGGCTACACCTTC.

The chain has TRBV30 and TRBJ2-7; TRBD1 agrees at 10 bases. Germline CDR1 and CDR2: GTSNPN and SVGIG (reference sequence). J was trimmed by 0 bases and V by 8 bases; bases with no gene match: 7. The CDR3 contains 14 residues. The CDR3 reads CALGTGANSYEQYF. The CDR3 DNA reads TGTGCCCTGGGGACAGGGGCCAACTCCTACGAGCAGTACTTC.

The CDR3 nucleotides read TGTGCCAGCAGCATTAGCAGGACCATCAACACTGAAGCTTTCTTT. It translates to CASSISRTINTEAFF. The rearrangement uses TRBV3-1 (or the pseudogene TRBV3-2) and TRBJ1-1; D remains ambiguous. The CDR3 spans 15 residues. Germline V lookup: CDR1 LGHDT, CDR2 YNNKEL (reference sequence). V was pared by 5 bases and J by 2 bases, with 15 bases between.

A single count supports this clone. The chain employs TRBV7-2 and TRBJ2-5; D ambiguous. V lost 2 bases and J 6 bases, leaving 10 bases between the germline ends. This CDR3 is built from 13 residues. Germline V gene lookup returns CDR1 SGHTA and CDR2 FQGNSA. In nucleotides, the CDR3 is TGTGCCAGCAGCTTAAATCTCGAAAAGACCCAGTACTTC. Residues: CASSLNLEKTQYF.

This chain uses TRBV23-1 with TRBJ2-3, with 7 bases identical to TRBD1. TRBV23-1 carries the ORF label, with uncertain function. The J segment lost 0 bases and the V segment lost 6 bases, leaving 12 bases of the junction unmatched. CDR3 length: 17 residues. CDR3 residues: CASRYVNGQASTDTQYF. For the CDR3, the DNA is TGCGCCAGCAGATACGTTAATGGACAGGCGAGCACAGATACGCAGTATTTT.

This clone has just a few counts. The V call is TRBV9, the J call TRBJ1-1; D not certain. The germline V gene encodes CDR1 SGDLS and CDR2 YYNGEE. This CDR3 comprises 14 residues. V lost 4 bases, J lost 1 base, and 11 bases lay in between. In DNA form, the CDR3 reads TGTGCCAGCAGCCCCCTCCCGGAGAACACTGAAGCTTTCTTT. It codes for CASSPLPENTEAFF.

This rearrangement joins TRBV24-1 to TRBJ2-1, with no clear D. V was shortened by 2 bases and J by 5 bases, with 9 bases between the two germline ends. This CDR3 is 14 amino acids long. CDR1 is KGHDR and CDR2 is SFDVKD in the germline V gene. This CDR3 is CATSDWGRHNEQFF. CDR3 DNA sequence: TGTGCCACCAGTGATTGGGGTAGACACAATGAGCAGTTCTTC.

V is TRBV29-1 and J is TRBJ2-3, with D perhaps matching TRBD1 (6 bases). V was trimmed by 5 bases and J by 2 bases, leaving 14 bases between them. CDR3 length: 14 residues. The germline gives CDR1 SQVTM, CDR2 ANQGSEA. In DNA, the CDR3 is TGCAGCGTTTCCCAGGGGATCCTCACAGATACGCAGTATTTT. The encoded protein is CSVSQGILTDTQYF.

The chain couples TRBV6-5 to TRBJ1-5; TRBD1 matches at 7 bases. CDR1 and CDR2 from the germline V gene are MNHEY and SVGAGI. V lost 6 bases and J lost 7; bases outside the gene matches: 9. This CDR3 contains 14 residues. The CDR3 region is CASRGRQGGQPQHF. In DNA, the CDR3 is TGTGCCAGCAGGGGGCGACAGGGTGGACAGCCCCAGCATTTT.

The V gene is TRBV19, the J gene TRBJ1-5; the match to TRBD1 covers 7 bases. With 8 bases clipped from V and 3 bases from J, the junction kept 10 bases outside the gene matches. Germline V lookup: CDR1 LNHDA, CDR2 SQIVND (reference sequence). CDR3 length: 15 amino acids. Written as DNA, the CDR3 is TGTGCCAGTTCTTCCGCGGGACAGATCAATCAGCCCCAGCATTTT. As protein: CASSSAGQINQPQHF.

V and J are TRBV3-1 (or the pseudogene TRBV3-2) and TRBJ2-1, with a possible D match to TRBD2 (5 bases). The germline gives CDR1 LGHDT, CDR2 YNNKEL (reference sequence). Between the trimmed V and J ends, which lost 1 base and 6 bases, there was a span of 13 bases. There are 15 residues in the CDR3. The DNA of the CDR3 is TGTGCCAGCAGCCAAGTTCGGCTAGCAAGCAATGAGCAGTTCTTC. It specifies CASSQVRLASNEQFF.

The chain recombines TRBV27 with TRBJ2-2; 9 nucleotides line up with TRBD2. This CDR3 comprises 14 residues. CDR1 and CDR2 (germline): MNHEY, SMNVEV (reference sequence). V shed 5 bases, J shed 6 bases, and the junction held 4 bases outside the gene matches. As DNA, the CDR3 is TGTGCCAGCAGTCCCGGGACTAGCCCCGGGGAGCTGTTTTTT. Its translation: CASSPGTSPGELFF.

The chain combines TRBV19 with TRBJ2-1; no reliable D call. CDR1 is LNHDA, CDR2 SQIVND, per germline (reference sequence). Deletions cut 3 bases from V and 6 bases from J, with 12 bases between. The CDR3 is 14 residues long. CDR3 protein: CASSIGGFSNEQFF. The CDR3 DNA reads TGTGCCAGTAGTATTGGTGGCTTTTCCAATGAGCAGTTCTTC.

The chain links TRBV2 to TRBJ1-1; D remains ambiguous. Trimming pared 5 bases from V and 2 bases from J, leaving 9 bases between. Germline V gives CDR1 SNHLY, CDR2 FYNNEI. The CDR3 loop spans 13 amino acids. CDR3 sequence: CASSRHKNTEAFF. DNA of the CDR3: TGTGCCAGCAGTAGGCACAAAAACACTGAAGCTTTCTTT.

The rearrangement links TRBV5-1 to TRBJ2-5; D ambiguous. Looked up from germline, CDR1 is SGHRS and CDR2 is YFSETQ. Trimming removed 0 bases at V and 3 bases at J, with 12 bases between. The CDR3 is made up of 15 amino acids. The CDR3 is CASSLAPTSEETQYF. CDR3 DNA sequence: TGCGCCAGCAGCTTGGCTCCCACGAGCGAAGAGACCCAGTACTTC. The variable domain in full, with the rest retrieved from reference TRBV5-1 and TRBJ2-5, is KAGVTQTPRYLIKTRGQQVTLSCSPISGHRSVSWYQQTPGQGLQFLFEYFSETQRNKGNFPGRFSGRQFSNSRSEMNVSTLELGDSALYLCASSLAPTSEETQYFGPGTRLLVL.

The chain has TRBV7-9 and TRBJ1-1; TRBD1 might be the D (5 bases). In germline, CDR1 is SEHNR, CDR2 FQNEAQ (reference sequence). The V and J ends lost 3 bases and 3 bases respectively, with 8 bases between them. The CDR3 length is 13 residues. The CDR3 protein is CASSFGGDTEAFF. For the CDR3, the DNA is TGTGCCAGCAGCTTTGGGGGGGACACTGAAGCTTTCTTT.